The subject of this entry is one TCR beta chain. Its antigen is still unknown. These data come from a study of neoadjuvant anti-PD-1 for oral cavity cancer. Across the whole study: Patients mostly received three to four biweekly nivolumab doses at 3 mg/kg before surgery. Patients without progression received a fourth nivolumab dose around day 43, then surgical resection on days 50-56.

Regarding the study as a whole: TCR analyses covered only a few patients per response group.

The data were produced by immunoSEQ multiplex PCR, yet TCRdb's version contains in-frame clones alone and is incomplete. The table lists some 30,000 clones, 70% to 80% of them singletons, with around 3% in the top ten. Trimming removed 1 base from V and 1 base from J, with 9 bases in between. The CDR3 has 14 residues. From germline, CDR1 is SGHRS and CDR2 YFSETQ. Time point here: after neoadjuvant nivolumab, at surgical resection. The V call is TRBV5-1, the J call TRBJ2-7; no firm D call. The sequence came from a person aged 35-80 years with oral cavity squamous cell carcinoma. The input for sequencing was PBMCs, taken after nivolumab (anti-PD-1) treatment. This CDR3 reads CASSLLGSSYEQYF. CDR3 nucleotide sequence: TGCGCCAGCAGCTTGCTCGGGTCTTCCTACGAGCAGTACTTC. Full variable domain (rest looked up from reference TRBV5-1 and TRBJ2-7): KAGVTQTPRYLIKTRGQQVTLSCSPISGHRSVSWYQQTPGQGLQFLFEYFSETQRNKGNFPGRFSGRQFSNSRSEMNVSTLELGDSALYLCASSLLGSSYEQYFGPGTRLTVT.